The clone carrying this T cell receptor (beta chain) was picked up many times. This record comes from a study of tumor-infiltrating lymphocytes in primary liver carcinoma. The source of the blood RNA was unsorted whole blood, and germline DNA was extracted as well. What was collected before surgery was around 4 milliliters of peripheral blood. The input was 500 ng total RNA; TCR beta cDNA was made from it with a constant-region primer. TCR beta libraries came from three nested multiplex PCR rounds using slightly modified ARM-PCR. Each of the first two PCR rounds ran around 10 cycles with TRBV1-TRBV30 forward and C-beta reverse primers. TCRdb analysed the multiplex PCR reads with MiXCR anew, one entry per CDR3 protein. The sample yields about 200,000 distinct CDR3 sequences, less than 70% seen once. This CDR3 is built from 14 residues. Per the germline V gene, CDR1 is MNHEY and CDR2 is SVGEGT. The ends lost 6 bases at V and 0 bases at J; junction bases unmatched: 3.

Input material: peripheral blood. The receptor was isolated from a woman aged 55 to 70 with primary liver carcinoma and hepatitis B virus infection. The rearrangement joins TRBV6-2 or TRBV6-3 to TRBJ2-3; 7 positions agree with TRBD2. CDR3 DNA: TGTGCCAGCAGCCGTAGCGGGAGCACAGATACGCAGTATTTT. This gives the protein CASSRSGSTDTQYF.